Sequencing of this T cell receptor (beta chain) was carried out in a study of T cell changes during pregnancy in multiple sclerosis. In germline, CDR1 is GTSNPN, CDR2 SVGIG (reference sequence). This CDR3 has 13 amino acids. With V trimmed by 1 base and J by 5 bases, 0 bases remained unmatched. Sequenced by immunoSEQ multiplex PCR; TCRdb stores in-frame clones only, minus some. Here the sample spans about 36,000 clones, roughly 93% being singletons. The chain is built from TRBV30 and TRBJ2-4; 9 bases align to TRBD1. Sequencing was performed on CD4+ T cells from peripheral blood mononuclear cells, taken in the first trimester of pregnancy. The receptor's source is a female donor with multiple sclerosis, enrolled in a pregnancy study. The CDR3 bases are TGTGCCTGGAGTGGGACAGGGGAAAACATTCAGTACTTC. Amino acid sequence: CAWSGTGENIQYF.